The 14 T cell receptor beta chains below come from one sample, sequenced in a study of blood T cell repertoires in COVID-19. Sequencing used immunoSEQ multiplex PCR; TCRdb keeps in-frame clones, though not all of them. Of some 500,000 clones in the sample, roughly nine tenths were seen once. The specimen sequenced was peripheral blood. The receptors derive from a woman aged 45 to 65 with COVID-19, enrolled during active disease.

V gene TRBV3-1 (or the pseudogene TRBV3-2) combines with J gene TRBJ2-5; 9 nucleotides match TRBD2. Germline values: CDR1 LGHDT, CDR2 YNNKEL (reference sequence). The CDR3 extends over 14 amino acids. After removal of 4 bases from V and 5 bases from J, the junction contained 5 bases not matched to a gene. CDR3 sequence reads: CASSPRGGWETQYF. As DNA, the CDR3 is TGTGCCAGCAGCCCGCGGGGGGGCTGGGAGACCCAGTACTTC.

This chain links TRBV27 with TRBJ2-5; 9 nucleotides line up with TRBD2. The CDR3 spans 18 residues. The ends lost 0 bases at V and 2 bases at J; junction bases unmatched: 10. Germline assignment: CDR1 MNHEY and CDR2 SMNVEV (reference sequence). CDR3 sequence (DNA): TGTGCCAGCAGTTTATCGTTAAGTAGCGGGGGTATACAAGAGACCCAGTACTTC. This sequence encodes CASSLSLSSGGIQETQYF.

The chain employs TRBV5-6 and TRBJ2-2, with no clear D. CDR1 and CDR2 from the germline V gene are SGHDT and YYEEEE. Trimming cost V 1 base and J 4 bases, with 11 bases left between them. The CDR3 runs to 15 residues. This chain's CDR3 is CASSLSMTGTGELFF. CDR3 nucleotides: TGTGCCAGCAGCTTGTCTATGACGGGCACCGGGGAGCTGTTTTTT.

The CDR3 loop reads CASSPDRDGYGYTF. The CDR3 nucleotides are TGTGCCAGTAGCCCGGACAGGGATGGCTATGGCTACACCTTC. The chain employs TRBV19 and TRBJ1-2, with 8 positions matching TRBD1. J gave up 4 bases and V 6 bases, and 7 bases lay outside the gene matches. The CDR3 spans 14 residues. CDR1 is LNHDA, CDR2 SQIVND, per germline (reference sequence). The full variable domain, completed using reference TRBV19 and TRBJ1-2, is DGGITQSPKYLFRKEGQNVTLSCEQNLNHDAMYWYRQDPGQGLRLIYYSQIVNDFQKGDIAEGYSVSREKKESFPLTVTSAQKNPTAFYLCASSPDRDGYGYTFGSGTRLTVV.

There are a few counts of this clone. This rearrangement joins TRBV19 to TRBJ1-4; tentative D call: TRBD1 (5 bases). With 7 bases removed from V and 10 bases from J, the gap between germline ends came to 16 bases. CDR3 size: 13 residues. The V gene's germline CDR1 is LNHDA and CDR2 SQIVND (reference sequence). Here the CDR3 reads CASTPRDFGKLFF. In nucleotides, the CDR3 is TGTGCCAGTACCCCCAGGGACTTCGGAAAACTGTTTTTT.

The rearrangement uses TRBV19 and TRBJ1-2; 7 bases align to TRBD1. This CDR3 is built from 16 residues. Germline CDR1 and CDR2: LNHDA and SQIVND (reference sequence). Trimming removed 1 base from V and 8 bases from J; junction bases left unmatched: 13. The CDR3 region is CASSIVSPGTENGYTF. The CDR3 DNA sequence: TGTGCCAGTAGTATAGTTTCCCCCGGGACAGAAAACGGCTACACCTTC. The whole variable domain, remainder taken from reference TRBV19 and TRBJ1-2, is DGGITQSPKYLFRKEGQNVTLSCEQNLNHDAMYWYRQDPGQGLRLIYYSQIVNDFQKGDIAEGYSVSREKKESFPLTVTSAQKNPTAFYLCASSIVSPGTENGYTFGSGTRLTVV.

As DNA, the CDR3 is TGTGCCAGCAGCCAAGACCCGACAGGGGAGGGGCAGGGTTGGAGGAATGAGCAGTTCTTC. Protein: CASSQDPTGEGQGWRNEQFF. This chain links TRBV3-1 (or the pseudogene TRBV3-2) with TRBJ2-1, with D maybe TRBD1 (8 bases). In germline, CDR1 is LGHDT, CDR2 YNNKEL (reference sequence). V was shortened by 0 bases and J by 7 bases, with 28 bases between the two germline ends. The CDR3 consists of 20 residues.

This clone was found once. In DNA form, the CDR3 reads TGTGCCAGCAGCGTAGGGAGGGTCCCAAATTCACCCCTCCACTTT. Translating gives CASSVGRVPNSPLHF. This rearrangement joins TRBV9 to TRBJ1-6; D remains ambiguous. Trimming took 0 bases from V and 7 from J, leaving 11 bases between them. The CDR3 runs 15 residues. Germline values: CDR1 SGDLS, CDR2 YYNGEE.

This clone was seen a few times. The chain's CDR3 is CASSLTGGGWYEQYF. The CDR3 DNA is TGCGCCAGCAGCTTGACTGGAGGGGGCTGGTACGAGCAGTACTTC. The chain joins TRBV5-1 to TRBJ2-7; D possibly corresponds to TRBD1 (7 bases). V lost 1 base and J 4 bases, leaving 15 bases between the germline ends. Germline CDR1 reads SGHRS; CDR2 reads YFSETQ. The CDR3 is 15 amino acids.

This clone came up once. J is TRBJ1-1 and V is TRBV19, with D uncertain. This CDR3 spans 14 amino acids. Per the germline V gene, CDR1 is LNHDA and CDR2 is SQIVND (reference sequence). Trimming took 5 bases from V and 5 from J, leaving 15 bases between them. CDR3 protein: CASSPRLSRTEAFF. The DNA of the CDR3 is TGTGCCAGTAGTCCCCGTCTGAGTCGAACTGAAGCTTTCTTT.

The gene calls are TRBV7-9 and TRBJ1-2, with D maybe TRBD1 (6 bases). The CDR3 contains 13 residues. CDR1 is SEHNR and CDR2 is FQNEAQ in the germline V gene (reference sequence). Trimming removed 5 bases at V and 3 bases at J, with 10 bases between. The DNA of the CDR3 is TGTGCCAGCAGCCCTGGACAGTACTATGGCTACACCTTC. Residues: CASSPGQYYGYTF.

The chain couples TRBV9 to TRBJ1-2; no firm D call. There are 11 residues in the CDR3. The V gene lost 3 bases and the J gene lost 7 bases, with 7 bases spanning the gap. The germline V gene encodes CDR1 SGDLS and CDR2 YYNGEE. For the CDR3, the DNA is TGTGCCAGCAGCGCTGACTCTGGCTACACCTTC. This gives the protein CASSADSGYTF.

The V and J genes are TRBV27 and TRBJ2-3; D unclear. V was pared by 5 bases and J by 2 bases, with 11 bases between. This CDR3 has 14 amino acids. Germline assignment: CDR1 MNHEY and CDR2 SMNVEV (reference sequence). The CDR3 loop reads CASSPLGFTDTQYF. CDR3 in DNA: TGTGCCAGCAGTCCCTTGGGCTTCACAGATACGCAGTATTTT.

CDR3 region: CASSRTSGSSYNEQFF. CDR3 coding DNA: TGTGCCAGCTCGCGTACTAGCGGCAGCTCCTACAATGAGCAGTTCTTC. The V call is TRBV18, the J call TRBJ2-1, with 8 bases fitting TRBD2. J lost 0 bases, V lost 6 bases, and 7 bases had no gene match. The CDR3 has 16 amino acids. Per the germline V gene, CDR1 is KGHSH and CDR2 is LQKENI.